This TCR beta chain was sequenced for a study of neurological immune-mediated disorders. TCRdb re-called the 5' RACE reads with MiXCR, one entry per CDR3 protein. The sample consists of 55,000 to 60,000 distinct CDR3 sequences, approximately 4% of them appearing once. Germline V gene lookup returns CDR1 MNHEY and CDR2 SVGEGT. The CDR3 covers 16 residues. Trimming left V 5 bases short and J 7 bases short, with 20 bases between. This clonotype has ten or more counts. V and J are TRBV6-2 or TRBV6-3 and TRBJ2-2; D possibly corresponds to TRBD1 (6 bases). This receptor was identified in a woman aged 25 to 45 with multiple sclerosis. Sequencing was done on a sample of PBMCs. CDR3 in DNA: TGTGCCAGCAGTACTGGGGCAGGGGTTAATGTCGGGGAGCTGTTTTTT. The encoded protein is CASSTGAGVNVGELFF.